These 15 T cell receptor beta chains share one sample of origin, sequenced in a study of blood T cell repertoires in COVID-19. Measured with immunoSEQ multiplex PCR; TCRdb has only the in-frame clones, and not every one. This table holds some 110,000 clones, about four fifths found once. What was sequenced was peripheral blood. All receptors come from a woman older than 75 with acute or convalescent COVID-19.

The chain employs TRBV27 and TRBJ1-5; D gene ambiguous. With 1 base removed from V and 10 bases from J, the gap between germline ends came to 11 bases. Looked up from germline, CDR1 is MNHEY and CDR2 is SMNVEV (reference sequence). CDR3 length equals 13 residues. The CDR3: CASSLFGLQPQHF. The CDR3 coding sequence is TGTGCCAGCAGTTTATTCGGACTTCAACCCCAGCATTTT.

This clone has just a few counts. This sequence joins TRBV15 and TRBJ2-3, with 8 bases fitting TRBD1. V was clipped by 7 bases and J by 2 bases; unmatched bases: 5. This CDR3 comprises 14 residues. Germline V gives CDR1 LNHNV, CDR2 YYDKDF (reference sequence). The CDR3 DNA is TGTGCCACCACCCGGGACAGGAACACAGATACGCAGTATTTT. Its protein product is CATTRDRNTDTQYF.

CDR3 protein: CASSALQGARTEAFF. CDR3 nucleotides: TGTGCCAGTAGTGCCTTACAGGGGGCGCGAACTGAAGCTTTCTTT. This rearrangement joins TRBV19 to TRBJ1-1; 9 bases line up with TRBD1. This CDR3 comprises 15 residues. V shed 5 bases, J shed 5 bases, and the junction held 9 bases outside the gene matches. Germline CDR1 reads LNHDA; CDR2 reads SQIVND (reference sequence).

The V gene is TRBV19, the J gene TRBJ2-2; a weak D match, TRBD1 (7 bases). Germline V gives CDR1 LNHDA, CDR2 SQIVND (reference sequence). Trimming took 3 bases from V and 7 from J, leaving 15 bases between them. The CDR3 is made up of 15 amino acids. The CDR3 nucleotides are TGTGCCAGTAGTATTGGTTCAGGGGGGCGCGGGGAGCTGTTTTTT. This encodes CASSIGSGGRGELFF.

This clone was recorded once. The rearrangement joins TRBV10-1 to TRBJ2-6; D unresolved. The CDR3 consists of 14 residues. Deletions cut 3 bases from V and 4 bases from J, with 7 bases between. Looked up from germline, CDR1 is WNHNN and CDR2 is SYGVQD (reference sequence). CDR3 sequence reads: CASSDGSGANVLTF. The CDR3 DNA sequence: TGCGCCAGCAGTGACGGGTCGGGGGCCAACGTCCTGACTTTC.

The genes are TRBV28 and TRBJ2-1, with 7 bases fitting TRBD2. Germline assignment: CDR1 MDHEN and CDR2 SYDVKM. V shed 5 bases, J shed 4 bases, and the junction held 11 bases outside the gene matches. This CDR3 region has 16 residues. The CDR3 nucleotides are TGTGCCAGCAGTCCAACCGCTAGCGGAGCGTACAATGAGCAGTTCTTC. Translation gives CASSPTASGAYNEQFF.

The chain is built from TRBV5-1 and TRBJ2-2, with D hard to call. The germline CDR1 and CDR2 sequences are SGHRS and YFSETQ. CDR3 length: 16 residues. The V and J ends lost 1 base and 5 bases respectively, with 15 bases between them. CDR3: CASSLKAPTVTGELFF. CDR3 in DNA: TGCGCCAGCAGCTTGAAAGCTCCTACGGTAACCGGGGAGCTGTTTTTT.

The chain couples TRBV6-5 to TRBJ1-2, with D maybe TRBD1 (6 bases). CDR1 and CDR2 (germline): MNHEY, SVGAGI. The germline V and J ends were trimmed by 6 bases and 3 bases, with 11 bases remaining between them. The CDR3 consists of 13 residues. CDR3 DNA: TGTGCCAGCAGGAGGACAGCTGACTATGGCTACACCTTC. Translation gives CASRRTADYGYTF.

The chain combines TRBV5-1 with TRBJ1-1; 7 nucleotides line up with TRBD1. V shed 4 bases and J 0 bases; nucleotides not matched to a gene: 12. CDR3 length equals 17 residues. Germline-derived CDR1 and CDR2 are SGHRS and YFSETQ. The DNA for the CDR3 is TGCGCCAGCAGCCGGGGACAGTTACTTCGCATGAACACTGAAGCTTTCTTT. This translates into CASSRGQLLRMNTEAFF.

This clone came up a few times. The chain couples TRBV6-1 to TRBJ1-1; no reliable D call. Per germline, CDR1 MNHNS and CDR2 SASEGT. V was clipped by 3 bases and J by 6 bases, with 11 bases between them. The CDR3 is 13 amino acids. DNA for the CDR3: TGTGCCAGCAGTGAGCACGGGAGCGCTGAAGCTTTCTTT. Protein sequence: CASSEHGSAEAFF.

Details on this clone: The sample carries other DNA sequences with the same CDR3. The CDR3: CASRGAGVNTGELFF. CDR3 coding DNA: TGTGCCAGCAGGGGAGCGGGAGTGAACACCGGGGAGCTGTTTTTT. V is TRBV6-5 and J is TRBJ2-2; 8 nucleotides line up with TRBD2. This CDR3 is 15 amino acids long. Germline V lookup: CDR1 MNHEY, CDR2 SVGAGI. V trimming: 6 bases; J trimming: 1 base; junction bases outside the gene matches: 4.

The V call is TRBV6-2 or TRBV6-3, the J call TRBJ2-5; D not certain. Trimming shortened V by 0 bases and J by 6 bases, and 11 bases separated the two germline ends. The germline V gene encodes CDR1 MNHEY and CDR2 SVGEGT. The CDR3 is 14 residues long. CDR3 sequence: CASSYSASAQTQYF. Here the CDR3 DNA reads TGTGCCAGCAGTTACTCGGCTAGTGCACAGACCCAGTACTTC.

Only a few counts were recorded for this clone. V usage is TRBV6-4 and J usage is TRBJ1-1, with D perhaps TRBD1 (5 bases). V was pared by 8 bases and J by 0 bases, with 16 bases between. This CDR3 region has 15 residues. Per germline, CDR1 MRHNA and CDR2 SNTAGT. CDR3 sequence: CASGFGGGLNTEAFF. The CDR3 DNA reads TGTGCCAGCGGGTTCGGGGGAGGCCTGAACACTGAAGCTTTCTTT.

The chain links TRBV2 to TRBJ1-2; 7 bases are shared with TRBD1. The CDR3 consists of 14 residues. Germline lookup yields CDR1 SNHLY and CDR2 FYNNEI. V lost 3 bases, J lost 4 bases, and 5 bases stayed unmatched. The CDR3: CASSDRSGGYGYTF. CDR3 coding DNA: TGTGCCAGCAGTGATCGGTCAGGGGGCTATGGCTACACCTTC. The whole variable domain, filled in from reference TRBV2 and TRBJ1-2, reads EPEVTQTPSHQVTQMGQEVILRCVPISNHLYFYWYRQILGQKVEFLVSFYNNEISEKSEIFDDQFSVERPDGSNFTLKIRSTKLEDSAMYFCASSDRSGGYGYTFGSGTRLTVV.

The gene calls are TRBV5-1 and TRBJ2-3, with 7 bases aligning to TRBD2. This CDR3 comprises 15 residues. From germline, CDR1 is SGHRS and CDR2 YFSETQ. J was trimmed by 4 bases and V by 2 bases; bases with no gene match: 7. Written as DNA, the CDR3 is TGCGCCAGCAGCTTTGCGGGAGTCGTACCAGATACGCAGTATTTT. Its protein product is CASSFAGVVPDTQYF. Full variable domain (remainder filled in from reference TRBV5-1 and TRBJ2-3): KAGVTQTPRYLIKTRGQQVTLSCSPISGHRSVSWYQQTPGQGLQFLFEYFSETQRNKGNFPGRFSGRQFSNSRSEMNVSTLELGDSALYLCASSFAGVVPDTQYFGPGTRLTVL.